The T cell receptor beta chain described here comes from a study of shared clonotypes between healthy human individuals. This clone was seen more than once but under ten times. This clone may be a read error of a much larger clone one base away. This same CDR3 is encoded by further DNA sequences in the sample. Germline V gene data show CDR1 as MNHNY and CDR2 as SVGAGI (reference sequence). CDR3 size: 13 residues. The ends were cut back, 2 bases at V and 0 bases at J, with 2 bases in the middle. Profiled with immunoSEQ multiplex PCR; TCRdb holds only in-frame clones, not every one. Among roughly 1,100,000 clones, about 77% were seen once, and the ten largest hold nearly 1.5%.

The origin of this receptor is a man younger than 35 in good health. The V call is TRBV6-6, the J call TRBJ1-5; no clear D gene. Specimen: memory CD4+ T cells sorted from blood. Specified subset: CD45RA-negative fraction. CDR3 loop: CASSYSSNQPQHF. CDR3 sequence (DNA): TGTGCCAGCAGTTACAGTAGCAATCAGCCCCAGCATTTT.